This T cell receptor beta chain was captured in a study of tumor-infiltrating lymphocytes in primary liver carcinoma (dated by TCRdb to the late 2010s). Study-level background: Between late 2015 and March 2016, about 5 patients in China with histopathologically diagnosed primary liver carcinoma had surgical resection. The five patients, three men and two women aged 30 to 69 years, had hepatocellular carcinoma (four) or combined HCC and intrahepatic cholangiocarcinoma (one). TCRbeta repertoire sequencing covered 35 specimens from 5 patients: 25 tumor regions, 5 adjacent noncancerous liver tissues and 5 peripheral blood samples. Each sample produced roughly 3.5 to 8 million productive TCRbeta reads, and read depth showed no significant difference between tissue types. Across five regions of each liver tumor, along with adjacent normal tissue and blood, the study brought together TCRbeta repertoire sequencing, expression microarrays and whole-exome sequencing. Tumors of the five patients were stage T1-T3 N0M0 with maximum diameters of roughly 4.2 to 11 cm. Reproducibility between technical replicate repertoires was high, with correlation coefficients above 0.98 and mean shared-clone rates approximately 0.91. Points the paper makes about the study in general: The study included only a handful of patients, and the authors note findings should be validated in a larger study. Only the TCR beta chain was sequenced, which likely underestimates true repertoire diversity because unpaired alpha chains were not captured. Consistent with antigen-driven expansion, pairs of tumor regions showed higher repertoire overlap (mean around 36%) than either tumor-adjacent pairs (around 17%) or tumor-blood pairs (about 14%). Because the samples were bulk and unsorted, CD4+ and CD8+ T cell repertoires could not be compared. Compared with blood, tumors had a significantly larger share of the repertoire taken up by the top 250 clones (p = 0.039).

A word on this clonotype: Its antigen specificity is not known. No quality values exist for individual bases; no much larger clone is one base distant.

A constant-region primer and ProtoScript II reverse transcriptase were used to reverse-transcribe TCRbeta-specific cDNA from approximately 500 ng total RNA. The TCRbeta libraries were prepared through three rounds of nested multiplex PCR following a slightly modified ARM-PCR procedure. Each of the first two PCR rounds ran for roughly 9 cycles using multiplex TRBV1-TRBV30 forward primers together with a Cbeta reverse primer. Sample barcodes and Illumina adapters were attached in a final 25-cycle PCR using Deep VentR polymerase. Amplicons of 200-500 bp were gel-purified with a QIAquick gel extraction kit before sequencing. An Illumina HiSeq 2500 was used to sequence the TCRbeta amplicons, generating 250-bp paired-end reads. The published analysis was carried out like this. Trimmomatic v0.33 was used to quality-trim the reads, and FLASH v1.2.11 was used to merge paired reads so that full CDR3 sequences could be recovered. V, D and J germline segments were assigned to the rearranged TCRbeta sequences by MiGEC v1.2.1b. VDJtools v1.0.0 computed clonotype statistics and Shannon-Wiener diversity indices. To cut down on sampling bias, every analysis after diversity analysis relied on just the 250 most abundant clonotypes from each sample. TCRdb reprocessing: public reads trimmed at Q25 with fastp, clones called with MiXCR, in-frame beta chains kept. A single entry per CDR3 protein holds the most common genes and DNA from its merged rows. Here the V and J calls rest on TCRdb's processing, not on the authors' analysis. Within this sample are approximately 330,000 distinct CDR3 sequences, with about 61% of them counted one time only. The ten largest clones take up roughly 6% of the sample.

The CDR1 and CDR2 encoded by the germline V gene are MNHEY and SVGEGT. Deletion took 10 bases off V and 5 bases off J, with a span of 20 bases between the germline ends. The CDR3 starts with the cysteine, ends with the phenylalanine, and has 14 residues. Only the CDR3 DNA stays, 42 bases, in frame from base 1. TRIzol reagent was used to extract blood RNA from unsorted whole blood, while the DNeasy Blood & Tissue kit provided the germline DNA. At the time of sampling, the patients were treatment-naive and had chronic HBV infection. Before surgery, approximately 3.7 milliliters of peripheral blood were drawn into K2EDTA tubes.

Input material: peripheral blood. The sequence was collected from a middle-aged man with primary liver carcinoma and hepatitis B virus infection. Recombination joined TRBV6-2 or TRBV6-3 with TRBJ2-5; the D element could tentatively be TRBD1 or TRBD2, as 5 bases agree for each. CDR3 region: CAIKTAGAGETQYF. The nucleotide sequence is TGTGCCATCAAAACAGCCGGGGCTGGGGAGACCCAGTACTTC.